The clone carrying this T cell receptor beta chain was picked up one time. Its cognate antigen is unknown. This record comes from a study of graft-versus-host responses after intestinal transplantation. Study-wide context: After anti-thymocyte globulin induction, recipients took tacrolimus and steroids for around three years. Points from the study as a whole: Circulating GvH clone levels at their peak were associated with HvG declines (early post-transplant).

Libraries were prepared by immunoSEQ multiplex PCR; TCRdb keeps only in-frame clonotypes and omits some of them. The sample holds some 110,000 clones, just over 90% seen once. J gave up 8 bases and V 6 bases, and 9 bases lay outside the gene matches. The CDR3 extends over 15 amino acids. Germline values: CDR1 WSHSY, CDR2 SAAADI. This sample comprised unstimulated CD4+ T cells sorted from spleen or lymph node cells, obtained before transplant. J is TRBJ2-4 and V is TRBV10-2; 11 positions agree with TRBD2. The sequence was collected from a human donor who was the organ donor for an intestinal transplant. The CDR3 loop is CASSLALAGADIQYF. The CDR3 DNA is TGCGCCAGCAGCTTAGCACTAGCGGGAGCGGACATTCAGTACTTC.